The sequence of this T cell receptor (beta chain) was determined in a study of T-cell reconstitution after alpha-beta-depleted transplantation in children (dated by TCRdb to 2016 to 2017). Regarding the complete study: The study quantitatively tracked T-cell immune reconstitution after TCRalphabeta/CD19-depleted allogeneic hematopoietic cell transplantation in children using TCR repertoire profiling.

The method behind the library was PCR. Instrument on record: Illumina HiSeq 2500. TCR library preparation used molecular barcoding, with unique molecular identifiers applied to normalize quantification of the TCRbeta repertoire. The public reads were reprocessed in TCRdb via fastp at Q25 and MiXCR, keeping in-frame beta chains. A single entry per CDR3 protein holds the most common genes and DNA from its merged rows. The sample table shows about 300,000 distinct CDR3 sequences, and 10% are seen once. The ten largest clones take up around 7.6% of the sample. There are 14 amino acids in the CDR3, from cysteine to phenylalanine inclusive. The only DNA kept is the CDR3, 42 bases in frame from the first base. The junction carries 11 bases between V and J, which are trimmed by 2 bases and 3 bases respectively. Reading the germline V gene gives CDR1 SGHTA and CDR2 FQGNSA. This clonotype came up many times. Its antigen remains unidentified. One base away there is no much larger clone; base qualities are not given.

The treatment or condition label, as the study defines it: allogeneic hematopoietic cell transplantation with graft depleted of TCRalphabeta T cells and CD19 B cells. TCRalphabeta/CD19-depleted allogeneic hematopoietic cell grafts were given to the transplant recipients, all of whom were children. The paper as a whole reports these results and caveats: In some patients, the high TCRbeta diversity seen at day 60 was put down to recipient T cells and intrathymic progenitors that had survived conditioning. The apparently early recovery of alphabetaT-cell counts about two months after transplant reportedly depended on only several hundred rapidly expanded clones that came from non-depleted graft cells. Hyperexpanded clone frequencies declined over subsequent months; after one year, T-cell counts and TCRbeta diversity were mostly attributed to newly produced T cells.

This TCR was recovered from a boy under two years old with acute myeloid leukemia, due to receive a stem cell transplant. Material: PBMCs, obtained before TCRalphabeta/CD19-depleted stem cell transplant. This receptor chain uses TRBV7-2 and TRBJ2-7, and perhaps TRBD1 as D gene, on 6 matching bases. The DNA sequence reads TGTGCCAGCAGCTTAAGGAAACAGGGCTACGAGCAGTACTTC. It specifies CASSLRKQGYEQYF.